The 6 T cell receptor beta chains listed next were all sequenced from one sample in a study of vaccination and CD4 T cells after COVID-19. Cultured CD4+ T cells had their DNA profiled by the Oncomine TCR Beta short-read assay. MiXCR, applied by TCRdb to the PCR reads, yields one record per CDR3 protein. The sample carries approximately 18,000 distinct CDR3 sequences, roughly 50% recorded once. The sample's treatment: roughly ten-day PBMC culture with coronavirus spike peptide pools or control peptides (ViraFEST assay). Antigens for these TCRs are unknown. Sequencing was performed on CD4+ T cells from blood, cultured in vitro. These receptors came from a human donor who had recovered from COVID-19.

This sequence joins TRBV4-2 and TRBJ1-6; 11 nucleotides line up with TRBD1. Germline CDR1 reads LGHNA; CDR2 reads YNFKEQ. CDR3 length: 15 amino acids. Losses at the gene ends were 1 base for V and 9 bases for J; bases not matched to a gene: 2. The chain's CDR3 is CASSQVDRGRSPLHF. CDR3 coding DNA: TGTGCCAGCAGCCAAGTGGACAGGGGGCGTTCACCCCTCCACTTT.

This clonotype was detected only a few times. The chain carries TRBV6-2 or TRBV6-3 and TRBJ2-4; 9 bases are a match to TRBD2. CDR1 is MNHEY, CDR2 SVGEGT, per germline. The CDR3 spans 15 residues. J gave up 8 bases and V 8 bases, and 13 bases lay outside the gene matches. CDR3 in DNA: TGTGCCAGCCGTAGGGGCGGGGGGGGCGAGGACATTCAGTACTTC. Translation: CASRRGGGGEDIQYF.

CDR3 sequence reads: CSVVPQMNTEAFF. The CDR3 DNA follows: TGCAGCGTTGTGCCCCAGATGAACACTGAAGCTTTCTTT. The rearrangement joins TRBV29-1 to TRBJ1-1; no definite D call. In germline, CDR1 is SQVTM, CDR2 ANQGSEA. Between the trimmed V and J ends, which lost 4 bases and 0 bases, there was a span of 9 bases. The CDR3 extends over 13 amino acids.

This clonotype was recorded a few times. This chain links TRBV12-3 or TRBV12-4 with TRBJ1-2, with 7 bases lining up with TRBD1. Trimming took 6 bases from V and 2 from J; bases not matched to a gene: 9. The CDR3 is made up of 15 amino acids. CDR3 amino acids: CASSPMTGLNYGYTF. Here the CDR3 DNA reads TGTGCCAGCAGCCCAATGACAGGGCTCAACTATGGCTACACCTTC.

CDR3 nucleotide sequence: TGCAGTGCTAGAGATGCGGCGGGGGGCAATGAGCAGTTCTTC. It translates to CSARDAAGGNEQFF. The chain combines TRBV20-1 with TRBJ2-1, with 8 positions matching TRBD2. Germline-derived CDR1 and CDR2 are DFQATT and SNEGSKA (reference sequence). The V segment lost 0 bases and the J segment 6 bases; nucleotides outside the gene matches: 4. This CDR3 contains 14 residues.

This chain links TRBV4-3 with TRBJ2-3; D ambiguous. V lost 1 base, J lost 4 bases, and 6 bases lay in between. This CDR3 is 13 amino acids long. Germline V CDR1 and CDR2: LGHNA, YSLEER. This CDR3 is CASSQALADTQYF. In nucleotides, the CDR3 is TGCGCCAGCAGCCAAGCGTTGGCAGATACGCAGTATTTT.